This T cell receptor beta chain was identified during a study of blood T cell repertoires in COVID-19 (dated by TCRdb to the early 2020s). A note on the overall study: The collaborator samples originated in the United States, Italy and Spain and spanned the acute and convalescent phases of COVID-19. The sample metadata nearly always contained a de-identified subject ID, COVID-19 status, age in years and sex. HLA class I and class II types, where available, came from metadata supplied by the sample provider rather than from assay-based typing. The material from the prospective study consisted of cDNA or gDNA derived from T cells, B-cell-depleted T cells, or PBMCs. The repertoires were released in a freely available public database intended as a resource for research on the immune response to SARS-CoV-2. Deeply sampled blood TCRbeta repertoires from subjects exposed to, actively infected with, or recovered from COVID-19 were included in the dataset. The samples were drawn from the first 160 participants of the ongoing ImmuneRACE study and from some 1,300 subjects provided by 6 global collaborators.

Each collaborating institution followed its own protocols to collect whole blood in K2EDTA tubes. For TCRbeta analysis, collaborators shipped samples in one of three forms: frozen whole blood, isolated PBMCs, or DNA extracted from either of those sample types. Details on this clone: No cognate antigen has been identified for it. The input lacks base qualities; no much larger clone sits a single base away.

The germline V gene (reference sequence) supplies CDR1 SSHAT and CDR2 FNYEAQ. V and J are truncated by 5 bases and 3 bases respectively, leaving an intervening sequence of 15 bases. Reading from cysteine to phenylalanine, the CDR3 counts 15 amino acids. Here the CDR3 DNA is all that survives: 45 bases in frame from base 1. Overall study outcomes, separate from this receptor: How much clinical and demographic metadata was included differed by source and by participant, and the metadata was provided uncurated.

TCRbeta CDR3 regions were amplified from genomic DNA using the immunoSEQ Assay, a bias-controlled multiplex PCR. As for the authors' bioinformatics: The number of nucleated cells in each sample was estimated from the amplification of reference gene primers within the assay. To quantify the absolute abundance of each unique TCRbeta CDR3 rearrangement, sequence reads were collapsed and filtered. For each sample, productive Simpson clonality was calculated by taking the square root of Simpson's diversity index across productive rearrangements. TCRdb took over this immuneACCESS table, retaining in-frame rearrangements with V and J assigned. Such tables are incomplete; in checked studies, under half of the missing clones stem from an unresolved V gene, and the remainder is unexplained. Clone size and V and J calls were adopted from that table, with D and trimming inferred from the DNA. Present in this sample are about 84,000 clones, about three quarters of which were seen just once. 5.7% of the sample belongs to the ten largest clones.

This receptor chain uses TRBV7-7 and TRBJ2-3; D gene: possibly TRBD2, on 7 matching bases. The sequence came from a man aged 45 to 65 with active or convalescent COVID-19. The sample was peripheral blood. The nucleotides read TGTGCCAGCAGCCCGTCGGGGGGCAGGACAGATACGCAGTATTTT. Its amino acids are CASSPSGGRTDTQYF. The variable domain in full, with residues beyond the CDR3 obtained from the reference TRBV7-7 and TRBJ2-3 genes, is GAGVSQSPRYKVTKRGQDVTLRCDPISSHATLYWYQQALGQGPEFLTYFNYEAQPDKSGLPSDRFSAERPEGSISTLTIQRTEQRDSAMYRCASSPSGGRTDTQYFGPGTRLTVL.